This T cell receptor beta chain is drawn from a study of PD-L1 blockade in urothelial cancer. Study-level information: Patients arrived having already received 0 to 3 prior chemotherapy regimens. The median T cell count in blood samples was more than 110,000. Study-level points and caveats: Durable benefit accompanied greater 3-week expansion of tumor-associated blood clones. Below-median blood TCR clonality before treatment forecast better survival.

For this clone: Antigen unknown.

Produced via immunoSEQ multiplex PCR; TCRdb's table is partial and in-frame only. In the table there are approximately 110,000 clones, under 85% of which are singletons. This CDR3 is built from 14 residues. Germline values: CDR1 MDHEN, CDR2 SYDVKM. The J segment lost 8 bases and the V segment lost 6 bases, leaving 8 bases of the junction unmatched. The J gene is TRBJ1-2, the V gene TRBV28; 11 bases are a match to TRBD1. The sample here was PBMCs, taken around atezolizumab (anti-PD-L1) treatment. The origin of this receptor is a man aged 45 to 65 with urothelial cancer. Here the CDR3 DNA reads TGTGCCAGCAGATGGGACAGGGGGTATCGGGGCTACACCTTC. Translation: CASRWDRGYRGYTF.